Each of the 29 T cell receptor beta chains below was sequenced from the same sample in a study of CD8+CD57+ T cells in acquired aplastic anemia. Patients chosen for sequencing had CD8+CD57+ cells that had expanded, as shown by flow cytometry. CDR3 and TCR beta VDJ profiling relied on genomic DNA as the template. TCRdb reprocessed the reads with MiXCR, giving one entry per CDR3 protein. The sample lists around 250,000 distinct CDR3 sequences, 82% occurring once. Input material: sorted CD4+, CD8+, or CD8+CD57+ T cells (not recorded which) from PBMCs. The receptors originated from a human donor with aplastic anemia.

In the case of this clonotype: The conserved closing phenylalanine or tryptophan is absent in this CDR3, likely reflecting a read error. The chain joins TRBV2 to TRBJ2-7; D is possibly TRBD1 or TRBD2 (5 bases each). Trimming removed 6 bases at V and 5 bases at J, with 17 bases between. The CDR3 is 14 amino acids. CDR1 and CDR2 from the germline V gene are SNHLY and FYNNEI. The CDR3 DNA reads as TGTGCCAGCAGCGGCCGGGGCCCAGCCAACGAGCAGTACGGC. Protein product: CASSGRGPANEQYG.

As concerns this clonotype: It is likely a read error, because the conserved phenylalanine at the end of the CDR3 is missing. The limits of the CDR3 on the DNA are not certain, so only TCRdb's listed CDR3 is given. The gene calls are TRBV7-9 and TRBJ2-1; TRBD1, the table's D call, lacks a check against the DNA. CDR1 is SEHNR, CDR2 FQNEAQ, per germline (reference sequence). Ends included, the CDR3 has 13 residues. The CDR3 is CASSQDLGMGRGE.

This clonotype was observed a handful of times. The CDR3 end shows no conserved phenylalanine or tryptophan, and so a read error is likely. The DNA is omitted, as the CDR3 cannot be located on it reliably, and the CDR3 follows TCRdb's listing. The V gene is TRBV2, the J gene TRBJ2-2; TRBD1 is the table's D call and was not checked against the DNA. The CDR3 is 15 residues long, ends included. CDR1 and CDR2 from the germline V gene are SNHLY and FYNNEI. CDR3 loop: CASGDGGTGTQYFGS.

On this clonotype: The junction departs from the called germline gene at one end, perhaps through a read error. The chain is built from TRBV9 and TRBJ1-6; D unclear. CDR3 length equals 16 residues. Germline CDR1 reads SGDLS; CDR2 reads YYNGEE. The CDR3 loop is CASSAGSAAYNSPLHF. CDR3 DNA sequence: TGTGCCAGCAGCGCCGGCAGCGCCGCCTATAATTCGCCCCTCCACTTT.

Worth noting for this clonotype: Because the CDR3's place on the DNA is in doubt, the DNA is left out and the CDR3 is given as listed by TCRdb. This chain joins TRBV25-1 and TRBJ2-1. Both ends counted, the CDR3 spans 14 residues. Germline CDR1 and CDR2: MGHDK and SYGVNS. CDR3 in amino acids: CVCQQLYWVNEQFF.

V gene TRBV9 combines with J gene TRBJ1-2; maybe TRBD1 (6 bases). CDR1 SGDLS and CDR2 YYNGEE come from the germline V gene. The CDR3 has 14 residues. The germline V and J ends were trimmed by 4 bases and 7 bases, with 17 bases remaining between them. In DNA form, the CDR3 reads TGTGCCAGCAGCTTAGGAGGGCCAGGGGCTGGCTACACCTTC. Residues: CASSLGGPGAGYTF.

Comments on this clonotype: No DNA is shown, since the ends of the CDR3 on it are uncertain; the CDR3 is the one TCRdb lists. This chain connects TRBV9 to TRBJ2-3. With termini counted, the CDR3 has 14 amino acids. Germline CDR1 and CDR2: SGDLS and YYNGEE. CDR3 amino acids: CASSVAAGTDTPHF.

Notes on this clonotype: Here the CDR3 omits its conserved ending phenylalanine or tryptophan, so a read error is the likely source. J is TRBJ2-3 and V is TRBV7-8; D is unresolved. Germline lookup yields CDR1 SGHVS and CDR2 FQNEAQ. The CDR3 covers 12 residues. This CDR3 reads CASSLGPDTQYT. CDR3 coding DNA: TGTGCCAGCAGCCTAGGGCCAGATACACAGTATACT.

Concerning this clonotype itself: One junction end disagrees with the germline gene, perhaps due to a read error. The CDR3, as DNA: TGTGCCAGCAGCGGGGCGGGCCGACCGGGTGGAAACACTTTT. This gives the protein CASSGAGRPGGNTF. This chain links TRBV9 with TRBJ2-3; D is possibly TRBD2 (5 bases). Germline V gene lookup returns CDR1 SGDLS and CDR2 YYNGEE. CDR3 length: 14 residues.

The chain is built from TRBV7-6 and TRBJ1-2, with no clear D. Per germline, CDR1 SGHVS and CDR2 FNYEAQ. The CDR3 length is 16 residues. V was pared by 3 bases and J by 10 bases, with 24 bases between. The CDR3 DNA follows: TGTGCCAGCAGCTTGAGTTCCTATAATCCACCCCTCCACTACACCTTC. Its translation: CASSLSSYNPPLHYTF.

The chain employs TRBV7-9 and TRBJ1-2; D not certain. V shed 3 bases and J shed 5 bases, with 19 bases lying between them. The CDR3 totals 16 residues. Germline CDR1 and CDR2: SEHNR and FQNEAQ (reference sequence). Here the CDR3 reads CASSLERTGLKYGYTF. The CDR3 DNA is TGTGCCAGCAGCTTGGAGAGAACTGGGCTAAAATATGGCTACACCTTC.

The CDR3 DNA follows: TGTGCCAGCAGCTCAGGGGGGGGCGGAGAGAACGCGCAGTACTTC. The encoded protein is CASSSGGGGENAQYF. The rearrangement joins TRBV7-9 to TRBJ2-7; the D call may be TRBD1 or TRBD2 (7 bases each). V was cut by 4 bases and J by 9 bases, with 22 bases left in between. CDR1 SEHNR and CDR2 FQNEAQ come from the germline V gene (reference sequence). This CDR3 is 15 amino acids long.

V gene TRBV7-2 combines with J gene TRBJ1-1; D might be TRBD1 (6 bases). CDR1 SGHTA and CDR2 FQGNSA come from the germline V gene. V lost 4 bases to trimming and J lost 1 base, with 7 bases between them. CDR3 size: 13 residues. The CDR3 here is CASSWTENTEAFF. Here the CDR3 DNA reads TGTGCCAGCAGCTGGACAGAGAACACTGAAGCTTTCTTT.

Comment on this clonotype: In this CDR3 the conserved last residue, phenylalanine or tryptophan, is missing, so a read error is likely. No DNA is shown, since the ends of the CDR3 on it are uncertain; the CDR3 is the one TCRdb lists. This chain links TRBV14 with TRBJ2-1; the table's D call of TRBD2 was not tested on the DNA. The CDR3 region is 13 residues in length, termini included. Germline CDR1 SGHDN, CDR2 FVKESK. CDR3 sequence: CASRDDGESKEEL.

The V call is TRBV29-1, the J call TRBJ2-1, with 10 bases aligning to TRBD2. The J call may be mistaken, given a closer DNA end match to TRBJ2-5. Germline CDR1 is SQVTM and CDR2 is ANQGSEA. This CDR3 is 11 amino acids long. This CDR3 is CSVVAGGTQYF. Here the CDR3 DNA reads TGCAGCGTTGTAGCGGGAGGGACCCAGTACTTC.

The chain combines TRBV7-9 with TRBJ1-2, with TRBD1 identical over 9 bases. CDR1 and CDR2 (germline): SEHNR, FQNEAQ (reference sequence). J was trimmed by 8 bases and V by 5 bases; bases with no gene match: 12. The CDR3 is made up of 15 amino acids. CDR3 DNA sequence: TGTGCCAGCAGCCCGGGGACAGGGTCGTACGGCGGCTACACCTTC. It codes for CASSPGTGSYGGYTF.

Worth noting for this clonotype: The junction departs from germline at one end; a sequencing error may be responsible. This chain joins TRBV10-3 and TRBJ2-7; the D gene is possibly TRBD1 (6 bases). The CDR3 runs to 15 residues. Germline V lookup: CDR1 ENHRY, CDR2 SYGVKD. The CDR3 reads CASSASTGVYNEQYF. The CDR3 DNA sequence: TGTGCCAGCAGTGCGTCGACAGGAGTCTACAATGAGCAATACTTC.

The J gene is TRBJ2-5, the V gene TRBV9, with D possibly TRBD1 on 5 matching bases. The germline V gene has CDR1 SGDLS and CDR2 YYNGEE. Trimming pared 3 bases from V and 5 bases from J, leaving 14 bases between. The CDR3 totals 14 residues. This chain's CDR3 is CASSADSAYETQYF. CDR3 nucleotides: TGTGCCAGCAGCGCCGACAGCGCCTACGAGACCCAGTACTTC.

Concerning this clonotype: Since the CDR3 does not end with the conserved phenylalanine or tryptophan, this likely comes from a read error. This chain connects TRBV29-1 to TRBJ2-7; no firm D call. The CDR3 has 11 residues. The germline V gene encodes CDR1 SQVTM and CDR2 ANQGSEA. Trimming pared 7 bases from V and 3 bases from J, leaving 10 bases between. CDR3 nucleotides: TGCAGCGATTTAGAGGTCTACGAGCAGTACTAC. It is translated as CSDLEVYEQYY.

Concerning this clonotype itself: One end of the junction is discordant with germline, which a read error may explain. CDR3 loop: CASSLGQGYHRYNF. CDR3 sequence (DNA): TGTGCCAGCAGCTTAGGCCAGGGTTATCACCGCTACAACTTC. The chain couples TRBV15 to TRBJ1-2; weak D call: TRBD1 (5 bases). Germline CDR1 and CDR2: LNHNV and YYDKDF (reference sequence). This CDR3 spans 14 amino acids.

The gene calls are TRBV20-1 and TRBJ1-1; D uncertain. Trimming took off 6 bases at V and 4 bases at J, with 12 bases between the two ends. Germline values: CDR1 DFQATT, CDR2 SNEGSKA (reference sequence). CDR3 size: 12 residues. CDR3 nucleotides: TGCAGTGCATCGCAGCCGAGCACTGAAGCTTTCTTT. Protein product: CSASQPSTEAFF.

Remarks on this clonotype: Germline and junction disagree at one end, which may indicate a read error. V usage is TRBV7-3 and J usage is TRBJ2-3; D is possibly TRBD1 (6 bases). From germline, CDR1 is SGHTA and CDR2 FQGTGA. The CDR3 covers 14 residues. The CDR3 DNA reads TGTGCCAGCACCTTACAGGGCAGTCCCGATACGCAGTATTTT. This codes for CASTLQGSPDTQYF.

This clonotype was seen a few times. The chain couples TRBV7-8 to TRBJ2-1; perhaps TRBD2 as D (6 bases). CDR1 SGHVS and CDR2 FQNEAQ come from the germline V gene. Trimming took 0 bases from V and 11 from J, leaving 17 bases between them. The CDR3 extends over 15 amino acids. The DNA of the CDR3 is TGTGCCAGCAGCTTAGCGGGAGGTTCCGACACGCAGCAGTTCTTC. Translated: CASSLAGGSDTQQFF. Full variable domain (rest looked up from reference TRBV7-8 and TRBJ2-1): GAGVSQSPRYKVAKRGQDVALRCDPISGHVSLFWYQQALGQGPEFLTYFQNEAQLDKSGLPSDRFFAERPEGSVSTLKIQRTQQEDSAVYLCASSLAGGSDTQQFFGPGTRLTVL.

The chain combines TRBV19 with TRBJ2-7; D is unclear. CDR3 length: 15 residues. Trimming left V 6 bases short and J 7 bases short, with 22 bases between. Germline assignment: CDR1 LNHDA and CDR2 SQIVND (reference sequence). CDR3 region: CASSPLVPGVNEQYF. The CDR3 DNA reads TGTGCCAGTAGCCCCCTTGTCCCGGGCGTCAATGAGCAGTACTTC.

This clonotype was detected only once. An end of the junction does not agree with germline; a read error may underlie this. This chain uses TRBV7-8 with TRBJ2-2; 10 nucleotides line up with TRBD2. This CDR3 has 16 amino acids. CDR1 is SGHVS and CDR2 is FQNEAQ in the germline V gene. CDR3 nucleotides: TGTGCCAGCAGCATAGCGGGAGGACACTTCACCGGGGAGCTGTTTTTT. Residues: CASSIAGGHFTGELFF.

Points on this clonotype: A read error may account for a junction end that differs from germline. The rearrangement joins TRBV7-2 to TRBJ2-3, with 8 bases fitting TRBD2. The V gene's germline CDR1 is SGHTA and CDR2 FQGNSA. This CDR3 spans 15 amino acids. The CDR3 is CASSLLAGAGDTHYF. CDR3 nucleotide sequence: TGTGCCAGCAGCTTGCTAGCGGGCGCCGGTGATACGCACTATTTT.

About this clonotype: The conserved phenylalanine or tryptophan normally closing the CDR3 is absent here, so this likely arose from a read error. The limits of the CDR3 on the DNA are not certain, so only TCRdb's listed CDR3 is given. The chain links TRBV7-8 to TRBJ2-3; TRBD1, the table's D call, was not compared with the DNA. Counting both end residues, the CDR3 totals 13 amino acids. The V gene's germline CDR1 is SGHVS and CDR2 FQNEAQ. The CDR3 loop is CASRFGGSPNKHY.

In the case of this clonotype: The junction and the germline gene differ at one end; a read error may be behind it. The chain employs TRBV9 and TRBJ2-7; 7 bases map to TRBD2. Per germline, CDR1 SGDLS and CDR2 YYNGEE. The CDR3 length is 15 residues. The CDR3: CASSGLAGNTGELYF. CDR3 DNA sequence: TGTGCCAGCAGCGGATTAGCGGGTAACACCGGGGAGCTGTACTTC. The full variable domain, in which reference TRBV9 and TRBJ2-7 provide the parts outside the CDR3, is DSGVTQTPKHLITATGQRVTLRCSPRSGDLSVYWYQQSLDQGLQFLIQYYNGEERAKGNILERFSAQQFPDLHSELNLSSLELGDSALYFCASSGLAGNTGELYFGPGTRLTVT.

This clonotype was observed a single time. This chain connects TRBV7-9 to TRBJ2-7; D might be TRBD2 (6 bases). This CDR3 spans 13 amino acids. V was pared by 8 bases and J by 8 bases, with 19 bases between. The germline CDR1 and CDR2 sequences are SEHNR and FQNEAQ (reference sequence). CDR3 coding DNA: TGTGCCAGCCGCCAGGGAGGCGCGGAGCAGCAGTACGTC. Translation gives CASRQGGAEQQYV.